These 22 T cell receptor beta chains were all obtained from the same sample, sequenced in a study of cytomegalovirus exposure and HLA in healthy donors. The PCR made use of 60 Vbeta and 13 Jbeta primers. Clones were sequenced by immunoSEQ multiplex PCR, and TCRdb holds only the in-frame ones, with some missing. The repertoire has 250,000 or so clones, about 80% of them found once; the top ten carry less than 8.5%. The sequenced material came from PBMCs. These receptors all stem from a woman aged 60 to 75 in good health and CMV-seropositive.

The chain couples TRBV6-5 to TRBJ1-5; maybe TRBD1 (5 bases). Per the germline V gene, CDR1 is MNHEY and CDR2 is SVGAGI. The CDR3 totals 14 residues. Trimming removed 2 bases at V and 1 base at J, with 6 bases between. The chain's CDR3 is CASSYGGSNQPQHF. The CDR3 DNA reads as TGTGCCAGCAGTTACGGGGGGAGCAATCAGCCCCAGCATTTT.

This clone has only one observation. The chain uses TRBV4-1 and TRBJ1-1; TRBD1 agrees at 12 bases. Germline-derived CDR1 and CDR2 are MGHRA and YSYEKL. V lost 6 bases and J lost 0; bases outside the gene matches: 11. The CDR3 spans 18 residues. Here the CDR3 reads CASRGGTGGSSMNTEAFF. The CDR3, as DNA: TGCGCCAGCAGGGGAGGGACAGGGGGCTCCTCAATGAACACTGAAGCTTTCTTT.

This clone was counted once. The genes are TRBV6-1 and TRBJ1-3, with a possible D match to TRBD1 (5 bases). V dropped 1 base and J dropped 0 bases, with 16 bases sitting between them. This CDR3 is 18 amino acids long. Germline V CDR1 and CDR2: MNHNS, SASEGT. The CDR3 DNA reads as TGTGCCAGCAGTGAAGAGGTAGGGGCAGGGCGCTCTGGAAACACCATATATTTT. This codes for CASSEEVGAGRSGNTIYF.

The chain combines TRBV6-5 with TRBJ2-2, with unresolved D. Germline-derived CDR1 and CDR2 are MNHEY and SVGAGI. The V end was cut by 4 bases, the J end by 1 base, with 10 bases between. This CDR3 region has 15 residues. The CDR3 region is CASSSTDGNTGELFF. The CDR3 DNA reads TGTGCCAGCAGTTCTACAGATGGGAACACCGGGGAGCTGTTTTTT.

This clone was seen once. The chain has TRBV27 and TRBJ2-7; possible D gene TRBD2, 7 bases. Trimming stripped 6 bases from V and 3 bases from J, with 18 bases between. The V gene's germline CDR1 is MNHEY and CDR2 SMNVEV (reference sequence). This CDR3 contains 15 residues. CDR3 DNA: TGTGCCAGCAGACTGACCAGGGGACTAAGCTACGAGCAGTACTTC. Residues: CASRLTRGLSYEQYF.

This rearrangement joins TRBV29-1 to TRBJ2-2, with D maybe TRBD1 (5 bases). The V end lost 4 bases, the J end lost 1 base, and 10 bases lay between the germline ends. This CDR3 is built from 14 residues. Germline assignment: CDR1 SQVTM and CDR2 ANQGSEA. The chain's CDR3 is CSVAQTGNTGELFF. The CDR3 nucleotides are TGCAGCGTTGCCCAAACAGGGAACACCGGGGAGCTGTTTTTT.

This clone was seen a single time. The CDR3 loop is CASSADSPPDTQYF. The CDR3 bases are TGCGCCAGCAGCGCAGACTCGCCACCAGATACGCAGTATTTT. This chain uses TRBV5-1 with TRBJ2-3; D remains ambiguous. This CDR3 has 14 amino acids. Germline V lookup: CDR1 SGHRS, CDR2 YFSETQ. V gave up 4 bases and J gave up 4 bases, with 13 bases separating them.

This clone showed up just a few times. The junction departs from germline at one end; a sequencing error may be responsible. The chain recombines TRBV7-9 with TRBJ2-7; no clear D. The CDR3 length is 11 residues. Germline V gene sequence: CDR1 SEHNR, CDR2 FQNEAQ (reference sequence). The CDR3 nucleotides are TGTTCCAGCAGCCTAAGAGACGAGCAGTACTTC. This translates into CSSSLRDEQYF.

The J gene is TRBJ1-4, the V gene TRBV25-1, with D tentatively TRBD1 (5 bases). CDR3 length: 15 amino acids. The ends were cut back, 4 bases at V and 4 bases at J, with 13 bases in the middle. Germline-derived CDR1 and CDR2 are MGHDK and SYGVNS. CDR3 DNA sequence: TGTGCCAGCAGTGTAGAGACAGCACGTAATGAAAAACTGTTTTTT. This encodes CASSVETARNEKLFF.

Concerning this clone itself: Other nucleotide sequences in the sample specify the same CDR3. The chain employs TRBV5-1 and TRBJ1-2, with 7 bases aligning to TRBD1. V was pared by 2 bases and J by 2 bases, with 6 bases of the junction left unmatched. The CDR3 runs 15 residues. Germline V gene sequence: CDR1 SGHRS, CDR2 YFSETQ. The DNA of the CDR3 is TGCGCCAGCAGCTTAGGACAGGTTGGAAACTATGGCTACACCTTC. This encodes CASSLGQVGNYGYTF.

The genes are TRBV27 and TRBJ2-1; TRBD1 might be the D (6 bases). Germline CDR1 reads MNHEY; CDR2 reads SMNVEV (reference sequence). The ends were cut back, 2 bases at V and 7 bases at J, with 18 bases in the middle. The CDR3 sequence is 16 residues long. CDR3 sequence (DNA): TGTGCCAGCAGTTTAAGGTCAGGGGTCGTCTGGAATGAGCAGTTCTTC. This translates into CASSLRSGVVWNEQFF.

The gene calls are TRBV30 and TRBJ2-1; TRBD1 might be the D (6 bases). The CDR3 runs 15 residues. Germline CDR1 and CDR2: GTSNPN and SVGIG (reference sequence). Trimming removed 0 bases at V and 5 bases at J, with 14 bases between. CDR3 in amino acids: CAWSVTGTRHNEQFF. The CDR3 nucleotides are TGTGCCTGGAGTGTCACAGGGACCCGTCACAATGAGCAGTTCTTC. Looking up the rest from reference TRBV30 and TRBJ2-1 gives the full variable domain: SQTIHQWPATLVQPVGSPLSLECTVEGTSNPNLYWYRQAAGRGLQLLFYSVGIGQISSEVPQNLSASRPQDRQFILSSKKLLLSDSGFYLCAWSVTGTRHNEQFFGPGTRLTVL.

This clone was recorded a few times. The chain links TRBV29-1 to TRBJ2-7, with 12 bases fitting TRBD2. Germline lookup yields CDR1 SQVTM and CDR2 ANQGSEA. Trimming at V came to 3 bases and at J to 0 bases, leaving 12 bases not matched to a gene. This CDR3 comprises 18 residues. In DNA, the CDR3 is TGCAGCGTTGATGGACTAGCGGGATCATACGGAAGCTCCTACGAGCAGTACTTC. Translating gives CSVDGLAGSYGSSYEQYF.

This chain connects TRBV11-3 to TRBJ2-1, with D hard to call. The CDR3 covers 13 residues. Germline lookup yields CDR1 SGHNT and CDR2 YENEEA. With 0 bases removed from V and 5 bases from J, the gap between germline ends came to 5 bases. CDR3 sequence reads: CASSLDANNEQFF. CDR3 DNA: TGTGCCAGCAGCTTAGATGCGAACAATGAGCAGTTCTTC.

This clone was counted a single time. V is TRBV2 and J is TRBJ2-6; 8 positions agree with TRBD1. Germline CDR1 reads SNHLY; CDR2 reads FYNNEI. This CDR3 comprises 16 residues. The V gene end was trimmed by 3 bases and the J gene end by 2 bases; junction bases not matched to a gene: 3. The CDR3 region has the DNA TGTGCCAGCAGTGATAGGACAGGGCCTGGGGCCAACGTCCTGACTTTC. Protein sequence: CASSDRTGPGANVLTF.

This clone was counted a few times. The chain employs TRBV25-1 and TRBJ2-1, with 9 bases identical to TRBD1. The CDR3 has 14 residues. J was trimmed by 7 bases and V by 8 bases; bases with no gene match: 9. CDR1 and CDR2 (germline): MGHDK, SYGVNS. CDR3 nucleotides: TGTGCCAGCGGGGATTGGGACAGGGAAAATGAGCAGTTCTTC. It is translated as CASGDWDRENEQFF.

CDR3 DNA sequence: TGTGCCAGCAGCCCCTGGCCTAGGTCATACAATGAGCAGTTCTTC. Protein product: CASSPWPRSYNEQFF. The chain uses TRBV7-9 and TRBJ2-1; D remains ambiguous. This CDR3 comprises 15 residues. CDR1 is SEHNR and CDR2 is FQNEAQ in the germline V gene (reference sequence). Trimming took 5 bases from V and 4 from J, leaving 15 bases between them. Complete variable domain (other parts from reference TRBV7-9 and TRBJ2-1): DTGVSQNPRHKITKRGQNVTFRCDPISEHNRLYWYRQTLGQGPEFLTYFQNEAQLEKSRLLSDRFSAERPKGSFSTLEIQRTEQGDSAMYLCASSPWPRSYNEQFFGPGTRLTVL.

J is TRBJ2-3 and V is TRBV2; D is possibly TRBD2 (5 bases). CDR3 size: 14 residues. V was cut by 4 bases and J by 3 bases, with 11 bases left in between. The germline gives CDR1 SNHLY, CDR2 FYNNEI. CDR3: CASSGGDGTDTQYF. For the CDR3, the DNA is TGTGCCAGCAGTGGGGGAGATGGGACAGATACGCAGTATTTT.

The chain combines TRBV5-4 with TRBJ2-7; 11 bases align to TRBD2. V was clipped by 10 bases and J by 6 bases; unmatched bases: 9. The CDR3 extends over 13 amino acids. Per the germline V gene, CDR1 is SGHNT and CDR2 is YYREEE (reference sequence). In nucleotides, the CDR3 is TGTGCCTTTAACGGGCTAGCGGGAGGCGAGCAGTACTTC. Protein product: CAFNGLAGGEQYF.

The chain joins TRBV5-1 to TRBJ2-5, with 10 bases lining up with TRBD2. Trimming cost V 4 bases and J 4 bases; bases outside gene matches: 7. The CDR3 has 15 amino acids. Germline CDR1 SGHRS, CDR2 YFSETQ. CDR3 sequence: CASSHGTSATETQYF. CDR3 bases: TGCGCCAGCAGCCACGGGACTAGCGCCACAGAGACCCAGTACTTC.

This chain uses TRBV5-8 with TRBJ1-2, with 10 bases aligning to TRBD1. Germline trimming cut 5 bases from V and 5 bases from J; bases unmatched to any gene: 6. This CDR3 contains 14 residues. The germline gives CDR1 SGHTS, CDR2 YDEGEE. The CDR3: CASRGTGAGYGYTF. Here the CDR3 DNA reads TGTGCCAGCAGGGGGACAGGGGCAGGATATGGCTACACCTTC.

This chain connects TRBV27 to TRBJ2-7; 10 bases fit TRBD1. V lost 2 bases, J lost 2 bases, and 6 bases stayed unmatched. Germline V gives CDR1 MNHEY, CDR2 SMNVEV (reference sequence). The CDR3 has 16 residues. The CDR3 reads CASSLSLGTGAYEQYF. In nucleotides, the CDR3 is TGTGCCAGCAGTTTAAGTCTCGGGACAGGGGCCTACGAGCAGTACTTC.